This TCR beta chain was recovered during a study of T-cell memory formation after mild COVID-19. Study conclusions and caveats: There was no confirmation that second-wave clones peaking on day 37 were SARS-CoV-2 specific. Cross-reactive memory apparently joined, as some responding clones appeared in pre-infection memory. Contracting clones from day 15 to 85 showed balanced CD4/CD8; later expanders favored CD4+.

Trimming shortened V by 0 bases and J by 0 bases, and 6 bases separated the two germline ends. Germline-derived CDR1 and CDR2 are SGHRS and YFSETQ. CDR3 length: 15 amino acids. This clonotype has a handful of counts. Its antigen is not known. A 5'RACE reaction primed in the constant segment made cDNA libraries of TCR alpha and TCR beta, and these carried sample barcodes and UMIs. TCRdb ran MiXCR on the 5' RACE reads and lists one entry per CDR3 protein. The repertoire holds approximately 300,000 distinct CDR3 sequences, with approximately 8% as singletons. The TCR was taken from a man aged 18 to 30 who had mild COVID-19 (a few samples of this study predate the infection). Cell type and time point are not known. The gene calls are TRBV5-1 and TRBJ2-2; D unclear. The sequenced material came from PBMCs or a T cell subset sorted from them (not recorded which). The CDR3 sequence is CASSLGPTNTGELFF. The CDR3 DNA sequence: TGCGCCAGCAGCTTGGGACCGACGAACACCGGGGAGCTGTTTTTT.